A selection of T cell receptor beta chains follows, all from one sample in a study of beta chain features in type 1 diabetes. Sequencing was performed with immunoSEQ multiplex PCR; in TCRdb, only in-frame clones are kept and a portion is missing. Of some 22,000 clones in the sample, approximately 74% were seen once. Specimen: Tregs from blood. The receptors come from a woman aged 40 to 55 in good health. CDR3s include the opening cysteine and the closing phenylalanine or tryptophan. The D gene is left open where the match is weak. Size is omitted from some rows. Given values are once, few, many or a class for expanded clones.

D: -
J: TRBJ1-5
size: -
V: TRBV19
DNA: TGTGCCAGTAGCCGGCGGGCGCTCAATCAGCCCCAGCATTTT
CDR3: CASSRRALNQPQHF

D: -
J: TRBJ2-2
size: once
V: TRBV9
DNA: TGTGCCAGCAGCTACTCAGGGAACACCGGGGAGCTGTTTTTT
CDR3: CASSYSGNTGELFF

D: -
J: TRBJ2-6
size: -
V: TRBV8-2
DNA: TGTGGCATAGATTCTAGGATAACACAAAGCCGGGCCAACGTCCTGACTTTC
CDR3: CGIDSRITQSRANVLTF

D: -
J: TRBJ1-2
size: -
V: TRBV10-3
DNA: TGTGCCATCAGTGATCTAACAGGGTTAAAGGGCTACACCTTC
CDR3: CAISDLTGLKGYTF

D: -
J: TRBJ2-1
size: -
V: TRBV19
DNA: TGTGCCAGTAGTACTGGGCGGGGGCCCCCCAGTTTCACTGAGCAGTTCTTC
CDR3: CASSTGRGPPSFTEQFF

D: TRBD1
J: TRBJ2-5
size: -
V: TRBV2
DNA: TGTGCCAGCGGGGACAGCCAAGAGACCCAGTACTTC
CDR3: CASGDSQETQYF

D: -
J: TRBJ2-4
size: -
V: TRBV29-1
DNA: TGCAGCGTTGGACTTAAGCGGGTTAAAAACATTCAGTACTTC
CDR3: CSVGLKRVKNIQYF

D: -
J: TRBJ2-5
size: -
V: TRBV9
DNA: TGTGCCAGCAGCGTAGGACTACCTGCAGGCCAAGAGACCCAGTACTTC
CDR3: CASSVGLPAGQETQYF

D: TRBD2
J: TRBJ2-5
size: -
V: TRBV7-2
DNA: TGTGCCAGCAGACCGGCGCGGGGGTTCAAAGAGACCCAGTACTTC
CDR3: CASRPARGFKETQYF

D: TRBD1
J: TRBJ2-7
size: -
V: TRBV10-2
DNA: TGCGCCAGCAGTGATATGGGACAGGGCTACGAGCAGTACTTC
CDR3: CASSDMGQGYEQYF

D: -
J: TRBJ2-3
size: -
V: TRBV6-6
DNA: TGTGCCAGCCATACTCGAGTTGCAGATACGCAGTATTTT
CDR3: CASHTRVADTQYF

D: TRBD1
J: TRBJ1-6
size: -
V: TRBV5-1
DNA: TGCGCCAGCAGCGGAGGGACAGGGGAATATAATTCACCCCTCCACTTT
CDR3: CASSGGTGEYNSPLHF

D: -
J: TRBJ1-5
size: -
V: TRBV4-2
DNA: TGTGCCAGCAGCCAAGGGAGTCAGCCCCAGCATTTT
CDR3: CASSQGSQPQHF

D: -
J: TRBJ2-7
size: -
V: TRBV18
DNA: TGTGCCAGCTCACCAGGACAAACATACGAGCAGTACTTC
CDR3: CASSPGQTYEQYF

D: TRBD1
J: TRBJ1-2
size: -
V: TRBV29-1
DNA: TGCAGCGTTGACCACAGGGGTAACTATGGCTACACCTTC
CDR3: CSVDHRGNYGYTF

D: -
J: TRBJ1-2
size: -
V: TRBV11-2
DNA: TGTGCCAGCAGCTTACAACAGGGCGTCTATGGCTACACCTTC
CDR3: CASSLQQGVYGYTF

D: -
J: TRBJ1-2
size: few
V: TRBV10-3
DNA: TGTGCCATCAGTGCCCAGGAACTCTATGGCTACACCTTC
CDR3: CAISAQELYGYTF

D: TRBD2
J: TRBJ2-3
size: -
V: TRBV6-6
DNA: TGTGCCAGCAAGAGCGGGGGGGGGACAGATACGCAGTATTTT
CDR3: CASKSGGGTDTQYF

D: -
J: TRBJ1-2
size: -
V: TRBV19
DNA: TGTGCCAGTAGTATTCCGGACAGAGCCTATGGCTACACCTTC
CDR3: CASSIPDRAYGYTF

D: -
J: TRBJ2-1
size: few
V: TRBV5-4
DNA: TGTGCCAGCAGCTTGGGTTGGGGCGGAATAGGGTACAATGAGCAGTTCTTC
CDR3: CASSLGWGGIGYNEQFF

D: TRBD2
J: TRBJ2-5
size: few
V: TRBV7-8
DNA: TGTGCCAGCAGCTTACGTCATAGCGGGGGCAATAAAGAGACCCAGTACTTC
CDR3: CASSLRHSGGNKETQYF

D: -
J: TRBJ2-5
size: -
V: TRBV9
DNA: TGTGCCAGCAGCGTAGGTCGATCTTCCGGGGAGACCCAGTACTTC
CDR3: CASSVGRSSGETQYF

D: -
J: TRBJ2-5
size: -
V: TRBV7-2
DNA: TGTGCCAGCGGAGGAACACTCGGGCAAGAGACCCAGTACTTC
CDR3: CASGGTLGQETQYF

D: TRBD2
J: TRBJ2-5
size: -
V: TRBV5-1
DNA: TGCGCCAGCAGCCCGGGAGGGGGGCGAGAGACCCAGTACTTC
CDR3: CASSPGGGRETQYF

D: -
J: TRBJ2-7
size: -
V: TRBV7-2
DNA: TGTGCCAGCAGCTTAGTTCCGGAGAGAACCTACGAGCAGTACTTC
CDR3: CASSLVPERTYEQYF

D: TRBD2
J: TRBJ2-1
size: -
V: TRBV9
DNA: TGTGCCAGCAGCGTAGGGGCGAAGCGGGGGACCTACAATGAGCAGTTCTTC
CDR3: CASSVGAKRGTYNEQFF

D: TRBD1
J: TRBJ2-1
size: few
V: TRBV7-8
DNA: TGTGCCAGCAGCGCATCCGGGACAGGGGTTGAGCAGTTCTTC
CDR3: CASSASGTGVEQFF

D: -
J: TRBJ2-4
size: once
V: TRBV21-1
DNA: TGTGCCAGCAGCAAAGGGGGCAGGAGCGGGGGACCCAAAAACATTCAGTACTTC
CDR3: CASSKGGRSGGPKNIQYF

D: TRBD1
J: TRBJ1-1
size: -
V: TRBV7-2
DNA: TGTGCCAGCAGCACCGACAGGGTGCGAGCTGAAGCTTTCTTT
CDR3: CASSTDRVRAEAFF

D: -
J: TRBJ2-5
size: -
V: TRBV19
DNA: TGTGCCAGTAGTACCTCTAGAGGGCAGATGGGAGAGACCCAGTACTTC
CDR3: CASSTSRGQMGETQYF

D: -
J: TRBJ2-3
size: few
V: TRBV18
DNA: TGTGCCAGCTCACCCGGACTATTCACAGATACGCAGTATTTT
CDR3: CASSPGLFTDTQYF

D: -
J: TRBJ2-1
size: -
V: TRBV5-1
DNA: TGCGCCAGCAGCCTAGCCGGCGGCCTCAATGAGCAGTTCTTC
CDR3: CASSLAGGLNEQFF

D: -
J: TRBJ2-5
size: -
V: TRBV7-8
DNA: TGTGCCAGCAGCTTAGCGGTCCGGGGGGCCGGGGAGACCCAGTACTTC
CDR3: CASSLAVRGAGETQYF

D: -
J: TRBJ2-7
size: -
V: TRBV12-2
DNA: TGTGCAAGTCGCCCGCCGACAGGGGGGGCGACCTACGAGCAGTACTTC
CDR3: CASRPPTGGATYEQYF

D: TRBD1
J: TRBJ1-5
size: -
V: TRBV18
DNA: TGTGCTAGCTCACCACCGACAGGGAACCAGCCCCAGCATTTT
CDR3: CASSPPTGNQPQHF

D: TRBD2
J: TRBJ2-5
size: -
V: TRBV9
DNA: TGTGCCAGCAGCGTAGAGGGTAGCGGGGGGCAAGAGACCCAGTACTTC
CDR3: CASSVEGSGGQETQYF

D: TRBD2
J: TRBJ2-5
size: -
V: TRBV11-2
DNA: TGTGCCAGCAGCTTGACTAGCTGGGAGACCCAGTACTTC
CDR3: CASSLTSWETQYF

D: -
J: TRBJ2-5
size: -
V: TRBV27
DNA: TGTGCCAGCAGTCTAACGCACCCCGGGTTCCCCCAAGAGACCCAGTACTTC
CDR3: CASSLTHPGFPQETQYF

D: -
J: TRBJ2-1
size: -
V: TRBV4-1
DNA: TGCGCCAGCAGCCTAAGTCCCGGGACTCAGTCCTACAATGAGCAGTTCTTC
CDR3: CASSLSPGTQSYNEQFF

D: -
J: TRBJ2-3
size: few
V: TRBV29-1
DNA: TGCAGCGTTAGTCGGACAGATACGCAGTATTTT
CDR3: CSVSRTDTQYF

D: -
J: TRBJ2-7
size: -
V: TRBV5-1
DNA: TGCGCCAGCAGCCGGAGGGTACAGGGGTTCTCCTACGAGCAGTACTTC
CDR3: CASSRRVQGFSYEQYF

D: TRBD1
J: TRBJ1-1
size: once
V: TRBV5-5
DNA: TGTGCCAGCAGCTTCAGTCTACGACAGGGGTTTGAAGCTTTCTTT
CDR3: CASSFSLRQGFEAFF

D: -
J: TRBJ1-2
size: -
V: TRBV5-1
DNA: TGCGCCAGCAGCGACACTGACTATGGCTACACCTTC
CDR3: CASSDTDYGYTF

D: TRBD1
J: TRBJ2-3
size: -
V: TRBV7-2
DNA: TGTGCCAGCAGCTGGGCCGACAGGGGGGGGACAGATACGCAGTATTTT
CDR3: CASSWADRGGTDTQYF

D: -
J: TRBJ1-1
size: few
V: TRBV6-5
DNA: TGTGCCAGCAGTTACTCGGAGGACAGGAACACTGAAGCTTTCTTT
CDR3: CASSYSEDRNTEAFF

D: -
J: TRBJ2-4
size: -
V: TRBV7-8
DNA: TGTGCCAGCAGCTTAGACGAGGGGGGGCTAGCCAAAAACATTCAGTACTTC
CDR3: CASSLDEGGLAKNIQYF